This T cell receptor beta chain was retrieved from a study of T cell responses to AZD1222 COVID-19 vaccine (dated by TCRdb to the early 2020s). Regarding the study in general: Because spike-specific TCR depth and breadth did not differ between the two schedules, AZD1222 recipients who got a second dose at roughly 4 weeks were pooled with those who got a second dose at roughly 12 weeks. A total of about 230 trial participants underwent TCR sequencing, of whom 200 to 220 received two doses of AZD1222 and roughly 25 received two doses of the MenACWY control vaccine. Trial participants were enrolled into age subgroups of 18-55, 56-69 and 70-plus years, which contained roughly 140, 27 and 60 TCR-sequenced participants, respectively.

The paper as a whole reports these results and caveats: The 56-69-year group was small, and its depth increase did not reach significance, likely because of low power. Only six AZD1222 recipients were SARS-CoV-2 seropositive at baseline, limiting conclusions about previously exposed vaccinees. Participants were mostly white British and included more females than males, and it was suggested by the authors that clonal diversity may have been underestimated. Reportedly, close to half of the unique spike-specific TCRs recognized epitopes lying outside the regions that are mutated in the B.1.351 and B.1.1.7 variants. Because no day 14 peak-response samples were available, repertoires were characterized only after the peak T cell response. CD4 TCRs associated with the vaccine covered the entire spike protein, and the dominant responses were in regions 160-218 and 743-854. A significant rise in spike-specific TCR breadth and depth was observed after two AZD1222 doses relative to day 0 and relative to MenACWY recipients.

V has 5 bases trimmed and J has 4 bases trimmed; junction bases matching no gene number 11. Reading from cysteine to phenylalanine, the CDR3 counts 15 amino acids. The entry retains the CDR3 DNA only, 45 bases that are in frame from base 1. The germline V gene (reference sequence) sets CDR1 to GTSNPN and CDR2 to SVGIG. The CDR3 regions of human TCRbeta chains were subjected to immunosequencing. The paper's data handling went like this. TCRs in the repertoires were compared against a reference library of SARS-CoV-2-specific TCRs that had been generated with the MIRA antigen-specificity platform. Breadth was defined as the fraction of unique TCRs that were SARS-CoV-2-associated. Depth was defined as the fraction of total T cells that were SARS-CoV-2-associated. Each spike-specific TCR was assigned to its reactive spike region and to a CD4 or CD8 class using the MIRA data. Log10-transformed breadth and depth values were compared by one-way ANOVA with Sidak's multiple comparisons tests. Held by TCRdb, this immuneACCESS table contains in-frame sequences only and omits some clones. Under half of the omission traces to an unresolved V gene where checked; the cause of the rest is unknown. Clone size and the V and J calls come from that table; the DNA yielded D and trimming. Recorded for this sample are about 130,000 clones; around 85% of them occurred a single time. The ten largest account for approximately 1.5% of the sample.

A remark on this clone: This clone's antigen is unknown. The sample holds no much larger clone one base away, and base qualities are not on file.

The time point tag for this specimen amounts to: baseline before first vaccination. Samples from vaccinated people were obtained from the UK trials COV001 and COV002, which included a single-blind randomized controlled phase 2/3 trial of AZD1222 (ChAdOx1 nCoV-19) in healthy adults. For TCRbeta chain sequencing, PBMC samples from trial participants were taken at day 0 and at day 28 after the second dose. The TCR originated in an adult in good health. The sequence joins TRBV30 to TRBJ1-2; 9 bases in the junction line up with TRBD1. Sequencing was performed on peripheral blood, taken on day 0 of AZD1222 vaccination. The CDR3 protein sequence reads: CAWGRTGASFYGYTF. Here is the DNA: TGTGCCTGGGGAAGGACAGGGGCATCTTTCTATGGCTACACCTTC.